This T cell receptor beta chain originates from a study of blood T cell repertoires in COVID-19 (TCRdb year 2020). About the investigation overall: Collaborator samples came from the United States, Italy and Spain and covered acute and convalescent phases of COVID-19. Subjects who had been exposed to COVID-19, were actively infected with it, or had recovered from it provided the deeply sampled blood TCRbeta repertoires that made up the dataset. The samples were drawn from the first 160 participants of the ongoing ImmuneRACE study and from more than 1,000 subjects provided by 6 global collaborators. A freely available public database, intended as a resource for researchers studying the immune response to SARS-CoV-2, is where the repertoires were released. The material from the prospective study consisted of cDNA or gDNA derived from T cells, B-cell-depleted T cells, or PBMCs. Where available, HLA class I and class II types were obtained from metadata supplied by the sample provider rather than from assay-based typing. A de-identified subject ID, COVID-19 status, age in years and sex were almost always included in the sample metadata. Overall study results and their limits: How much clinical and demographic metadata was included differed by source and by participant, and the metadata was provided uncurated.

Enrolling through a virtual design, the prospective study's participants ranged in age from roughly 18 to 95 years and lived across 24 United States geographic areas. In the prospective study, cohorts were assigned on the basis of participant-reported clinical history obtained from a screening survey and a study questionnaire. ImmuneRACE Cohort 3 recovered participants were defined by two consecutive negative NP/OP PCR tests, healthcare professional clearance, or symptom resolution. In the prospective study, whole blood, serum and a nasopharyngeal or oropharyngeal swab were collected from each participant by mobile phlebotomists. Participants in the prospective study had the option to provide additional blood draws and questionnaires over a roughly two-month period. Blood samples from the prospective study were shipped frozen or at room temperature prior to DNA extraction. The CDR3 holds 16 amino acids from the cysteine to the phenylalanine. The only DNA kept is the CDR3, 48 bases in frame from the first base. Reading the germline V gene gives CDR1 SGHDT and CDR2 YYEEEE. At the junction V is shortened by 3 bases and J by 4 bases; bases outside the gene matches: 7.

A word on this clone: Its recognized antigen is unknown. No quality values exist for individual bases; no much larger clone is one base distant.

The immunoSEQ Assay, a bias-controlled multiplex PCR, was used to amplify TCRbeta CDR3 regions from genomic DNA. In the original analysis: The number of nucleated cells in each sample was estimated from the amplification of reference gene primers within the assay. To quantify the absolute abundance of each unique TCRbeta CDR3 rearrangement, sequence reads were collapsed and filtered. For each sample, productive Simpson clonality was calculated as the square root of Simpson's diversity index over productive rearrangements. TCRdb mirrors the immuneACCESS table, restricted to in-frame sequences. Some clones are absent from its copies; in checked studies, under half trace to an unresolved V gene, and the reason for the others is unknown. The V and J calls and clone size were taken over from that table, and D and trimming were inferred from the DNA. The sample yields almost 250,000 clones; 85% to 90% were counted once. The ten biggest clones cover approximately 4.1% of the sample.

The clonotype was recovered from a young woman who had recovered from COVID-19. The chain links TRBV5-6 with TRBJ2-3; 11 central bases correspond to TRBD1. Sequencing was carried out using PBMCs or T cells enriched from blood (not recorded which). This receptor carries the CDR3 CASSWRTGGKADTQYF. The DNA reads as follows: TGTGCCAGCAGCTGGAGGACAGGGGGCAAAGCAGATACGCAGTATTTT.